This T cell receptor (beta chain) was captured in a study of beta chain features in type 1 diabetes. Looking at the study overall: Age and gender were similar between patients and healthy donors, as were cell yields. Study outcomes and limitations: There was a moderate but significant shortening of TCRB CDR3s in all four CD4+ subsets of Type 1 diabetes patients. The VDJ junctions of type 1 diabetes patients carried fewer insertions and more deletions.

Every bit of the isolated RNA underwent reverse transcription, so sequencing read expressed TCRB transcripts. Sequencing used immunoSEQ multiplex PCR; TCRdb keeps in-frame clones, though not all of them. The table has about 740,000 clones, roughly 13% seen once. This clone has more than one count but fewer than ten. Its antigen is undetermined. The same CDR3 also results from other DNA sequences found in this sample. The sample comprised naive CD4+ T cells from blood. This sequence was found in a man in his late teens or twenties with type 1 diabetes.

This CDR3 reads CASSYSGQGGYEQYF. CDR3 nucleotide sequence: TGTGCCAGCAGTTATTCGGGACAGGGAGGCTACGAGCAGTACTTC. The V call is TRBV6-6, the J call TRBJ2-7; 9 bases align to TRBD1. The V gene's germline CDR1 is MNHNY and CDR2 SVGAGI (reference sequence). Trimming at V came to 3 bases and at J to 3 bases, leaving 6 bases not matched to a gene. This CDR3 contains 15 residues.